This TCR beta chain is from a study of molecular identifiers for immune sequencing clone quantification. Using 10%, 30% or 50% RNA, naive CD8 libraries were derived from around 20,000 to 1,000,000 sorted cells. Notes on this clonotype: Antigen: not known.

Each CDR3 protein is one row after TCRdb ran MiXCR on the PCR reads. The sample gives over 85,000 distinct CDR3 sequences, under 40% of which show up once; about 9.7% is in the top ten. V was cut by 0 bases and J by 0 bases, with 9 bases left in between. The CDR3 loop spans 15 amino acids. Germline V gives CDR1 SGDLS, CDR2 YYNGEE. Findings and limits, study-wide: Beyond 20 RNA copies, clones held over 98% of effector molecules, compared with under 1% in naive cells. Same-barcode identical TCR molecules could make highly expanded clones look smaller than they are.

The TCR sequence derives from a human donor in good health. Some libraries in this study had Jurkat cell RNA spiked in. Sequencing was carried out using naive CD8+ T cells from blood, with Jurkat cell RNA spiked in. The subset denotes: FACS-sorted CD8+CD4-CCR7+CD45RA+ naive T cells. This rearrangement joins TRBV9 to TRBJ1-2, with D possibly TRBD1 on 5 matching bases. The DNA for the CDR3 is TGTGCCAGCAGCGTAGCCGGACACCCTAACTATGGCTACACCTTC. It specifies CASSVAGHPNYGYTF.